A single sample is the source of the 18 T cell receptor beta chains below, sequenced in a study of sequential checkpoint blockade in melanoma. TCRdb's table, derived via immunoSEQ multiplex PCR, lists solely in-frame clones and lacks some. The sample consists of some 14,000 clones, more than 45% of them appearing once. Treatment: randomized to nivolumab then ipilimumab (arm A) or the reverse (arm B). The sample here was CD8+ T cells sorted from blood (inferred from file names), taken from a patient given nivolumab and ipilimumab in sequence. These receptor sequences come from a human donor with melanoma.

This chain connects TRBV5-1 to TRBJ2-3, with 7 bases lining up with TRBD1. The germline V gene has CDR1 SGHRS and CDR2 YFSETQ. J lost 1 base, V lost 0 bases, and 2 bases had no gene match. This CDR3 is built from 15 residues. This chain's CDR3 is CASSLGQGGTDTQYF. CDR3 nucleotides: TGCGCCAGCAGCTTGGGACAGGGAGGCACAGATACGCAGTATTTT.

The J gene is TRBJ1-1, the V gene TRBV6-5; weak D call: TRBD1 (5 bases). Trimming shortened V by 5 bases and J by 4 bases, and 17 bases separated the two germline ends. The CDR3 covers 15 residues. Germline CDR1 MNHEY, CDR2 SVGAGI. CDR3 in amino acids: CASSPHGGDGTEAFF. The CDR3 nucleotides are TGTGCCAGCAGTCCCCATGGGGGGGACGGCACTGAAGCTTTCTTT.

This chain joins TRBV5-1 and TRBJ1-6; D may be TRBD1 (6 bases). V lost 8 bases to trimming and J lost 10 bases, with 31 bases between them. This CDR3 contains 18 residues. Germline V gene data show CDR1 as SGHRS and CDR2 as YFSETQ. The CDR3 DNA follows: TGCGCCAGTTTATACCTGCGGGCTTCCACGTCCCAGGGGTCACCCCTCCACTTT. Amino acids: CASLYLRASTSQGSPLHF.

The rearrangement links TRBV7-9 to TRBJ2-7; D uncertain. The ends were cut back, 1 base at V and 0 bases at J, with 4 bases in the middle. There are 13 residues in the CDR3. The germline CDR1 and CDR2 sequences are SEHNR and FQNEAQ (reference sequence). The CDR3 bases are TGTGCCAGCAGCTTAGGGGCCTCCTACGAGCAGTACTTC. Translation gives CASSLGASYEQYF.

This clone was counted between two and nine times. The rearrangement joins TRBV4-1 to TRBJ1-5, with a weak D call TRBD1 (6 bases). Per the germline V gene, CDR1 is MGHRA and CDR2 is YSYEKL. This CDR3 has 13 residues. Trimming took off 4 bases at V and 5 bases at J, with 9 bases between the two ends. DNA for the CDR3: TGCGCCAGCAGCCTTGGACAGCATCAGCCCCAGCATTTT. Its translation is CASSLGQHQPQHF.

This sequence joins TRBV7-9 and TRBJ1-1; D not resolved. CDR3 length equals 14 residues. In germline, CDR1 is SEHNR, CDR2 FQNEAQ (reference sequence). Between the trimmed V and J ends, which lost 5 bases and 4 bases, there was a span of 14 bases. CDR3 coding DNA: TGTGCCAGCAGCCAAGGAGTGGGTATCACTGAAGCTTTCTTT. It encodes CASSQGVGITEAFF.

The rearrangement joins TRBV10-3 to TRBJ2-1; the match to TRBD2 covers 9 bases. The CDR3 consists of 16 residues. V shed 4 bases and J 1 base; nucleotides not matched to a gene: 5. CDR1 and CDR2 (germline): ENHRY, SYGVKD. The DNA of the CDR3 is TGTGCCATCAGTGTGGGACTAGCCCTTTCCTACAATGAGCAGTTCTTC. Translated, it gives CAISVGLALSYNEQFF.

The chain combines TRBV28 with TRBJ2-7; 8 bases map to TRBD1. CDR1 and CDR2 (germline): MDHEN, SYDVKM. V dropped 5 bases and J dropped 5; count of bases not matched to a gene: 8. There are 14 residues in the CDR3. Here the CDR3 reads CASSMDRAEDEQYF. CDR3 DNA sequence: TGTGCCAGCAGTATGGACAGGGCGGAGGACGAGCAGTACTTC.

The chain uses TRBV4-1 and TRBJ1-1, with TRBD1 as a possible D gene (6 bases). The CDR3 runs to 15 residues. Germline loops: CDR1 MGHRA, CDR2 YSYEKL. Trimming pared 3 bases from V and 1 base from J, leaving 12 bases between. As DNA, the CDR3 is TGCGCCAGCAGCCAGGGCACACAGGGGAACACTGAAGCTTTCTTT. It is translated as CASSQGTQGNTEAFF.

This clone was recorded a few times. The chain has TRBV7-9 and TRBJ2-7, with TRBD2 matching 11 bases. Germline V CDR1 and CDR2: SEHNR, FQNEAQ (reference sequence). J lost 3 bases, V lost 4 bases, and 2 bases had no gene match. The CDR3 loop spans 14 amino acids. Here the CDR3 DNA reads TGTGCCAGCAGCTCGACTAGCGGGAACTACGAGCAGTACTTC. It specifies CASSSTSGNYEQYF.

The chain couples TRBV6-5 to TRBJ1-5; the D gene is possibly TRBD1 (6 bases). Germline values: CDR1 MNHEY, CDR2 SVGAGI. CDR3 length: 15 residues. V lost 6 bases and J lost 6, with 18 bases in between. The CDR3 DNA sequence: TGTGCCAGCAGCCCGGGACACTTCGGTAGTCAGCCCCAGCATTTT. As protein: CASSPGHFGSQPQHF.

The rearrangement joins TRBV29-1 to TRBJ2-3, with 11 nucleotides matching TRBD1. The germline V gene encodes CDR1 SQVTM and CDR2 ANQGSEA. CDR3 length: 16 residues. V lost 6 bases to trimming and J lost 4 bases; unmatched junction nucleotides: 12. The CDR3 sequence is CSVDLGTGGRSDTQYF. CDR3 sequence (DNA): TGCAGCGTCGACCTCGGGACAGGGGGTAGGTCAGATACGCAGTATTTT.

The chain has TRBV6-5 and TRBJ1-2, with D unresolved. The CDR3 spans 15 residues. V lost 4 bases and J lost 1, with 13 bases in between. Germline CDR1 is MNHEY and CDR2 is SVGAGI. DNA of the CDR3: TGTGCCAGCAGTTGGACTCTTTCAAGTAACTATGGCTACACCTTC. It codes for CASSWTLSSNYGYTF.

This clone came up a few times. The chain has TRBV19 and TRBJ1-1; no definite D call. The V end lost 6 bases, the J end lost 4 bases, and 18 bases lay between the germline ends. CDR1 and CDR2 from the germline V gene are LNHDA and SQIVND (reference sequence). The CDR3 has 15 amino acids. CDR3 nucleotide sequence: TGTGCCAGTAGCCCTCAGCGTGGAGCCCTCACTGAAGCTTTCTTT. This gives the protein CASSPQRGALTEAFF. Full variable domain (outside the CDR3, taken from reference TRBV19 and TRBJ1-1): DGGITQSPKYLFRKEGQNVTLSCEQNLNHDAMYWYRQDPGQGLRLIYYSQIVNDFQKGDIAEGYSVSREKKESFPLTVTSAQKNPTAFYLCASSPQRGALTEAFFGQGTRLTVV.

This clone has a handful of counts. This sequence joins TRBV30 and TRBJ2-5; D call uncertain. CDR3 size: 18 residues. With 5 bases removed from V and 0 bases from J, the gap between germline ends came to 25 bases. Germline assignment: CDR1 GTSNPN and CDR2 SVGIG (reference sequence). The CDR3 protein is CAWASGFLRDMNQETQYF. As DNA, the CDR3 is TGTGCCTGGGCTTCCGGATTCCTCAGAGACATGAACCAAGAGACCCAGTACTTC.

This clone has more than one count but fewer than ten. This chain links TRBV19 with TRBJ2-1; D perhaps matches TRBD1 (6 bases). The germline CDR1 and CDR2 sequences are LNHDA and SQIVND (reference sequence). V lost 5 bases and J 8 bases, leaving 10 bases between the germline ends. This CDR3 comprises 12 residues. CDR3 coding DNA: TGTGCCAGTAGTCCTCCAGGGGATGAGCAGTTCTTC. Translating gives CASSPPGDEQFF.

This clone was picked up many times. This chain connects TRBV4-2 to TRBJ2-7, with D uncertain. CDR1 LGHNA and CDR2 YNFKEQ come from the germline V gene. The CDR3 extends over 17 amino acids. V was cut by 3 bases and J by 6 bases, with 24 bases left in between. CDR3 DNA: TGTGCCAGCAGCCAGAGAGGAAACATCCCAAGTCGAGGCGAGCAGTACTTC. This gives the protein CASSQRGNIPSRGEQYF.

The chain joins TRBV5-4 to TRBJ2-7; 9 bases map to TRBD1. The trim removed 3 bases at V and 2 bases at J, leaving 6 bases unmatched. CDR1 SGHNT and CDR2 YYREEE come from the germline V gene (reference sequence). CDR3 length: 15 residues. DNA for the CDR3: TGTGCCAGCAGCTCGGGACAGGGCCTTCCCTACGAGCAGTACTTC. Translated: CASSSGQGLPYEQYF.